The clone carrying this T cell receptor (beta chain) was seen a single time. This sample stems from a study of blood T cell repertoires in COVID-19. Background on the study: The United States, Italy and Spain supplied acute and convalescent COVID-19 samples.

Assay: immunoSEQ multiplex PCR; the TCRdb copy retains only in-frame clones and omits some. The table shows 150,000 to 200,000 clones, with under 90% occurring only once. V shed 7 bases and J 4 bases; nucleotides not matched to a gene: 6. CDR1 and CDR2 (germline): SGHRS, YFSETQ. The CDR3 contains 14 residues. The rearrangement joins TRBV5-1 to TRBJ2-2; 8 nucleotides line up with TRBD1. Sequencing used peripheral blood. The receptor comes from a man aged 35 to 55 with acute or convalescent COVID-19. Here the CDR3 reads CASGQGASTGELFF. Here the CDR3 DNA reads TGCGCCAGCGGTCAGGGGGCGAGCACCGGGGAGCTGTTTTTT. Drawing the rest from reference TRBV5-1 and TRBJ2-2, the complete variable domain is KAGVTQTPRYLIKTRGQQVTLSCSPISGHRSVSWYQQTPGQGLQFLFEYFSETQRNKGNFPGRFSGRQFSNSRSEMNVSTLELGDSALYLCASGQGASTGELFFGEGSRLTVL.